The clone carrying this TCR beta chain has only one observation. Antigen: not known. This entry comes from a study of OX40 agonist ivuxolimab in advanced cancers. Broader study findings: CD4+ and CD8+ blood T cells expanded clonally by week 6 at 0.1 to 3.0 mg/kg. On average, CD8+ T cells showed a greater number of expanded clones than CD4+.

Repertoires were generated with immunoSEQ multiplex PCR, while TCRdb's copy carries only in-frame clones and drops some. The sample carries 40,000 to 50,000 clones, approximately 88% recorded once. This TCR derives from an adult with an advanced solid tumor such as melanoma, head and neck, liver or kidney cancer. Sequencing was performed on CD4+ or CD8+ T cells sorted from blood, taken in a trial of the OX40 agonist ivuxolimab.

CDR3 loop: CASSLLAGELFF. CDR3 nucleotide sequence: TGTGCCAGCAGCTTACTAGCCGGGGAGCTGTTTTTT. The rearrangement links TRBV7-3 to TRBJ2-2; unclear D gene. CDR3 length equals 12 residues. V lost 2 bases and J 6 bases, leaving 4 bases between the germline ends. The germline V gene encodes CDR1 SGHTA and CDR2 FQGTGA.